The source of this T cell receptor beta chain is a study of response to subunit inactivated influenza vaccine. V was trimmed by 5 bases and J by 7 bases, leaving 21 bases between them. This CDR3 region has 16 residues. Germline V CDR1 and CDR2: SGHVS, FQNEAQ. As concerns this clonotype: Its specificity is not known.

Study outcomes and limitations: The authors put forward the suggestion that each seasonal influenza vaccination may bring in only a limited number of new T cells.

TCRdb recomputed calls from the RT-PCR reads with MiXCR, one row per CDR3 protein. The data contain more than 500,000 distinct CDR3 sequences, 11% of them singletons. These same data were also listed under a study on T cells expressing NK-cell markers. That source notes: What made the TCR beta cDNA was 5'RACE template switching with UMIs. In sorted CD3+CD56+NKG2C+, CD3+CD56+NKG2C- and CD3+CD56-NKG2C+ T cells, TCR beta repertoires were obtained. Serological testing identified seven of the eight sequenced donors as HCMV-seropositive and one as seronegative. Where a handful of donors were concerned, these clonotypes also led the CD3+CD56-NKG2C+ fraction.

This material consisted of PBMCs from blood, taken on the day of vaccination. The V call is TRBV7-8, the J call TRBJ1-5; TRBD1 might be the D (6 bases). This receptor was obtained from a man aged 50 to 60 who received an inactivated influenza vaccine. DNA of the CDR3: TGTGCCAGCAGCCCATTCGGGGGGGGCGGAGGACAGCCCCAGCATTTT. The encoded protein is CASSPFGGGGGQPQHF.